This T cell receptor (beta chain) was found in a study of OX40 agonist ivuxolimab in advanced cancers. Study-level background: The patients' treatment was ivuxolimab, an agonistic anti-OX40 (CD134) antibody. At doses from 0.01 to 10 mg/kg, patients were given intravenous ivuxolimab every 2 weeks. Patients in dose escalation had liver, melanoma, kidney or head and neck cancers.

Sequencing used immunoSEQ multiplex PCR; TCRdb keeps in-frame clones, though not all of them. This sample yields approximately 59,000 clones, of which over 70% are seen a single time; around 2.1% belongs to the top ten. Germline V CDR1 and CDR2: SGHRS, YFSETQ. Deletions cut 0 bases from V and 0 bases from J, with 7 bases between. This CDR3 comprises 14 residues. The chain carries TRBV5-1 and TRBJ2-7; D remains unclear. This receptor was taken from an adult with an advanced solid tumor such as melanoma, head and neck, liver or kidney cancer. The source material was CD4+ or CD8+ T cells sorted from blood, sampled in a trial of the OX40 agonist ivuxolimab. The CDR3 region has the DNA TGCGCCAGCAGCTTGGGGGTTTCCTCCTACGAGCAGTACTTC. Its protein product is CASSLGVSSYEQYF.